Below are 5 T cell receptor beta chains sequenced from a single sample in a study of spatial heterogeneity in lung cancer. Described time point: sample taken at primary tumor resection. TCRdb independently ran MiXCR on the 5' RACE reads; one entry per CDR3 protein. The sample lists thousands of distinct CDR3 sequences, 7.5% to 9.5% occurring once. The sequencing used normal lung tissue next to the tumor, collected at surgery. The receptors shown here come from a female donor with early-stage non-small cell lung cancer.

This clonotype was counted between two and nine times. An end of the junction does not agree with germline; a read error may underlie this. The V gene is TRBV12-3 or TRBV12-4, the J gene TRBJ2-3; D remains unclear. The CDR3 has 12 amino acids. The CDR3 here is CASSRGTDTQYF. The CDR3 nucleotides read TGTGCCAGCAGCCGAGGCACGGATACGCAGTATTTT.

Sample share makes this clonotype medium-sized. The rearrangement uses TRBV20-1 and TRBJ2-1; TRBD2 is a possible D gene (6 bases). The CDR3 spans 12 residues. The V gene's germline CDR1 is DFQATT and CDR2 SNEGSKA (reference sequence). Trimming shortened V by 6 bases and J by 6 bases, and 12 bases separated the two germline ends. The CDR3 protein is CSAPRESNEQFF. The DNA for the CDR3 is TGCAGTGCCCCCCGGGAGTCCAATGAGCAGTTCTTC.

The genes are TRBV18 and TRBJ1-4, with TRBD1 as a possible D gene (6 bases). The CDR3 extends over 18 amino acids. The V gene's germline CDR1 is KGHSH and CDR2 LQKENI. Trimming removed 4 bases from V and 5 bases from J, with 23 bases in between. The CDR3 nucleotides read TGTGCCAGCTCACTAGGGTCCCCTTTTGGGGGCCTGAATGAAAAACTGTTTTTT. Encoded protein: CASSLGSPFGGLNEKLFF.

Relative to its sample, this clonotype is medium-sized (0.01 to 0.1%). The CDR3 DNA follows: TGTGCCAGCAGTTTAGAGCCCTACAATGAGCAGTTCTTC. Its protein product is CASSLEPYNEQFF. This rearrangement joins TRBV27 to TRBJ2-1; D is ambiguous. The V end was cut by 2 bases, the J end by 2 bases, with 4 bases between. Germline V CDR1 and CDR2: MNHEY, SMNVEV (reference sequence). There are 13 residues in the CDR3.

This clonotype is labeled medium-sized. The chain combines TRBV15 with TRBJ1-6, with TRBD1 identical over 8 bases. This CDR3 is built from 15 residues. The V gene's germline CDR1 is LNHNV and CDR2 YYDKDF (reference sequence). V lost 2 bases, J lost 6 bases, and 3 bases stayed unmatched. In nucleotides, the CDR3 is TGTGCCACCAGCAGAAGGACAGGGACTAATTCACCCCTCCACTTT. This codes for CATSRRTGTNSPLHF.